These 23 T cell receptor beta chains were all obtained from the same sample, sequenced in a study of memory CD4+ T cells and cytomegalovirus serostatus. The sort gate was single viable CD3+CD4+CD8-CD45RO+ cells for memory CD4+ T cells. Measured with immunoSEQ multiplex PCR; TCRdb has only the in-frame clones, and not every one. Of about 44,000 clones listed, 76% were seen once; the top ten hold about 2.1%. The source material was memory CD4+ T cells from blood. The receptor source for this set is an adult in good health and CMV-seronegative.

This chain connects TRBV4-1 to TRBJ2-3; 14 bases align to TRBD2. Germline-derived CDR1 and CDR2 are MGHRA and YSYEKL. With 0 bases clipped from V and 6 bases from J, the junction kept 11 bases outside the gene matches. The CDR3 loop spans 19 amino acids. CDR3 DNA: TGCGCCAGCAGCCAAGATCAAGGACTAGCGGGGGGTGGGGCGGATACGCAGTATTTT. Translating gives CASSQDQGLAGGGADTQYF.

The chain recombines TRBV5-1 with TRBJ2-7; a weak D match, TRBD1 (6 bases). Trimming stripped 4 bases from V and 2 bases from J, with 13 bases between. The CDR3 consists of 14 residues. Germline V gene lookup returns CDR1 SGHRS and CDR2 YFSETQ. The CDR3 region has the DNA TGCGCCAGCAGCCTGGACAGTTCGACCTACGAGCAGTACTTC. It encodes CASSLDSSTYEQYF.

Written as DNA, the CDR3 is TGTGCCAGCAGGACAAACTTACACAATGAGCAGTTCTTC. Its translation: CASRTNLHNEQFF. The chain couples TRBV6-1 to TRBJ2-1; no reliable D call. This CDR3 has 13 amino acids. With 6 bases removed from V and 5 bases from J, the gap between germline ends came to 11 bases. Per germline, CDR1 MNHNS and CDR2 SASEGT.

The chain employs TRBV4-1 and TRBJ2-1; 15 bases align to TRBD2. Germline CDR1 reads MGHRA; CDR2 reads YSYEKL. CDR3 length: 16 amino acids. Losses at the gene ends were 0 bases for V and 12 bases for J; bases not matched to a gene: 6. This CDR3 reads CASSQDSGLAGGPQFF. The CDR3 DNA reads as TGCGCCAGCAGCCAAGACTCGGGACTAGCGGGGGGCCCGCAGTTCTTC.

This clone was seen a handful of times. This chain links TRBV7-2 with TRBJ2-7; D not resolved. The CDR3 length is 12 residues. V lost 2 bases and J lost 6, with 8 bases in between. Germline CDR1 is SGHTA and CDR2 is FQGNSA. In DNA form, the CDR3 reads TGTGCCAGCAGCTTATCCTGGGGCGAGCAGTACTTC. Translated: CASSLSWGEQYF. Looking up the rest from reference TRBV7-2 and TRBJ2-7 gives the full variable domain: GAGVSQSPSNKVTEKGKDVELRCDPISGHTALYWYRQSLGQGLEFLIYFQGNSAPDKSGLPSDRFSAERTGGSVSTLTIQRTQQEDSAVYLCASSLSWGEQYFGPGTRLTVT.

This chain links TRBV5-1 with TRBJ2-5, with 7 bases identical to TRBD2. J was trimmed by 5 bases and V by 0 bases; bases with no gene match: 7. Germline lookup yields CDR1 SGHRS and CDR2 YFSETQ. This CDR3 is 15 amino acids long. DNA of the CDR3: TGCGCCAGCAGCTTGGTTCCCGGAGCGGGGGAGACCCAGTACTTC. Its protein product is CASSLVPGAGETQYF.

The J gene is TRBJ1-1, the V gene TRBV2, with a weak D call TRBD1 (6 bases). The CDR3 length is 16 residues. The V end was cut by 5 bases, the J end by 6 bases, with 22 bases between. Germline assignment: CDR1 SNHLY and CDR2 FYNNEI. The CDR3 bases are TGTGCCAGCAGTCCAGGGGTCGAACAGGGAGGAGCTGAAGCTTTCTTT. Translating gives CASSPGVEQGGAEAFF.

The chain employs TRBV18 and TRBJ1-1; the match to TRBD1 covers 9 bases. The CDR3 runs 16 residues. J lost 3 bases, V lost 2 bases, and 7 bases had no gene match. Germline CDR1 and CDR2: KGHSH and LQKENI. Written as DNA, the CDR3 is TGTGCCAGCTCACCATCCAAGGGACAGGGCGACACTGAAGCTTTCTTT. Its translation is CASSPSKGQGDTEAFF.

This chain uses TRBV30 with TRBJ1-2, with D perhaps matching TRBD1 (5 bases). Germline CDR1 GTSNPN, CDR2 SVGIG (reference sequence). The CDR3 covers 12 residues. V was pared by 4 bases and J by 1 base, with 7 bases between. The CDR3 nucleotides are TGTGCCTGGACAGGGCGTAACTATGGCTACACCTTC. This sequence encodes CAWTGRNYGYTF. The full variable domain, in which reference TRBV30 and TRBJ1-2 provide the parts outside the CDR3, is SQTIHQWPATLVQPVGSPLSLECTVEGTSNPNLYWYRQAAGRGLQLLFYSVGIGQISSEVPQNLSASRPQDRQFILSSKKLLLSDSGFYLCAWTGRNYGYTFGSGTRLTVV.

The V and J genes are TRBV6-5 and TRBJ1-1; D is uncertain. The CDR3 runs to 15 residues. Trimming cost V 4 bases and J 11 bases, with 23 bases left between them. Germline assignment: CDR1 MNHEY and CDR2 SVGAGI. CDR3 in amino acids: CASSLGGQVVARAFF. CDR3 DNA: TGTGCCAGCAGTTTAGGCGGGCAGGTCGTCGCCAGGGCTTTCTTT.

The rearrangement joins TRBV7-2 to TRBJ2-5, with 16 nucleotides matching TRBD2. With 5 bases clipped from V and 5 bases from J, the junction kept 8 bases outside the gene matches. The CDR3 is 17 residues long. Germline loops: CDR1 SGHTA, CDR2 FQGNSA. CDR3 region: CASSPRPGLAGGETQYF. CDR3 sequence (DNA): TGTGCCAGCAGCCCTCGCCCGGGACTAGCGGGGGGGGAGACCCAGTACTTC.

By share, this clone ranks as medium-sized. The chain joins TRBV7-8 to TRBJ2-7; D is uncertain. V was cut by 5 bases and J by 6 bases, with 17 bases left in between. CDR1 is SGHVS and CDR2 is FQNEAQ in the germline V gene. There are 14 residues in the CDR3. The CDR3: CASSPTGQAIEQYF. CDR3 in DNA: TGTGCCAGCAGCCCCACCGGGCAGGCCATCGAGCAGTACTTC.

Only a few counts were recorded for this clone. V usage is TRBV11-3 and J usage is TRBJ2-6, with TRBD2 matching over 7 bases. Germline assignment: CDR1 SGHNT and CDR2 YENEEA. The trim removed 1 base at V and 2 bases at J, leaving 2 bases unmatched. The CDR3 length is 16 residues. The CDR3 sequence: CASSLAGGAGANVLTF. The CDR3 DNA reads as TGTGCCAGCAGCTTAGCGGGGGGTGCTGGGGCCAACGTCCTGACTTTC.

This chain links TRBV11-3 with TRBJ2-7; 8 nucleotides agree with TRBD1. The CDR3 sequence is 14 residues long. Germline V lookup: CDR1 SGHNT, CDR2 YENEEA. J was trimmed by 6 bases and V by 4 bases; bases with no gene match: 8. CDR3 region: CASSSNTGGGEQYF. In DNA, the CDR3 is TGTGCCAGCAGCTCCAACACAGGGGGAGGCGAGCAGTACTTC.

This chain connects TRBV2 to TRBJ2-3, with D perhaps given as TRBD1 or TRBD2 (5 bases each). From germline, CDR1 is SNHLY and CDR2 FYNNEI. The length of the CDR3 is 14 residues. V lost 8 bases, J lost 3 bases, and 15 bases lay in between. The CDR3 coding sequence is TGTGCCAGCCGACGGGACGAGGGGACAGATACGCAGTATTTT. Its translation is CASRRDEGTDTQYF.

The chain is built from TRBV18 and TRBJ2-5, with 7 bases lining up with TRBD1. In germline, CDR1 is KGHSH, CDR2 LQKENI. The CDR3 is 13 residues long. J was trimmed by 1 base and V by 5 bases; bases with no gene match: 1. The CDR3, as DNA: TGTGCCAGCTCAGGGACAGTCCAAGAGACCCAGTACTTC. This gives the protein CASSGTVQETQYF.

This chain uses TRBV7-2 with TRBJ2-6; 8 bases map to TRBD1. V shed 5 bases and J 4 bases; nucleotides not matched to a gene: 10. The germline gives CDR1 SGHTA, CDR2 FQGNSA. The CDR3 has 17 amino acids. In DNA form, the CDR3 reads TGTGCCAGCAGCCCAAGGACAGGGCGAGAGGGGGCCAACGTCCTGACTTTC. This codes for CASSPRTGREGANVLTF.

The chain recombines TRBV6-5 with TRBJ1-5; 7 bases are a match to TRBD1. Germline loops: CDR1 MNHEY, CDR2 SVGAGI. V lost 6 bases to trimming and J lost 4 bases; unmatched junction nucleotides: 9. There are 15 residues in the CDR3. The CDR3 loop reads CASSSYRGGNQPQHF. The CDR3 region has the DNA TGTGCCAGCAGCTCTTACAGGGGAGGGAATCAGCCCCAGCATTTT.

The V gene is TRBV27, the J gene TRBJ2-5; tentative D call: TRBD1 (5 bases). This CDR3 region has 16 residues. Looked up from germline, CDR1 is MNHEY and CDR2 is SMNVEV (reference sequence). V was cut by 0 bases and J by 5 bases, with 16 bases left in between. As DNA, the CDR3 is TGTGCCAGCAGTTTATCGTCCAGGGTTAATTGGGAGACCCAGTACTTC. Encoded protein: CASSLSSRVNWETQYF.

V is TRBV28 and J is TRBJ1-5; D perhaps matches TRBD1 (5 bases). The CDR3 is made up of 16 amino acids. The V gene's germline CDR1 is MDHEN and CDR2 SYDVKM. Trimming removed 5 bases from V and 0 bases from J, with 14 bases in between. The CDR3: CASSPWTQNSNQPQHF. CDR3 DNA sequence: TGTGCCAGCAGTCCTTGGACACAGAATAGCAATCAGCCCCAGCATTTT.

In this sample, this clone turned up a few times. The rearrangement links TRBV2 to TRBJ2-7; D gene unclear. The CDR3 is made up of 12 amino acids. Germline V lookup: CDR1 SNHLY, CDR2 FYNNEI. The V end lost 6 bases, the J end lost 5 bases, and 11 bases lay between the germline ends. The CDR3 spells CASRMGFDEQYF. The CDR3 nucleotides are TGTGCCAGCAGGATGGGTTTTGACGAGCAGTACTTC.

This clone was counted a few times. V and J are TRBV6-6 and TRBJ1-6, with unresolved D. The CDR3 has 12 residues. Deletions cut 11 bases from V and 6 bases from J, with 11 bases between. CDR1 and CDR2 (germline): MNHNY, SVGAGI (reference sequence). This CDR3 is CAGSGVNSPLHF. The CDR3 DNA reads TGTGCCGGATCTGGGGTTAATTCACCCCTCCACTTT.

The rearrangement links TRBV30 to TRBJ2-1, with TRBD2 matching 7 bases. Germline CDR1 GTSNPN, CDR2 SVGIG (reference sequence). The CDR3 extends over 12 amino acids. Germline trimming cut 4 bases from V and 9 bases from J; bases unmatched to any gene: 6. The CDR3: CAWNSGGGEQFF. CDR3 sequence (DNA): TGTGCCTGGAATTCGGGGGGAGGTGAGCAGTTCTTC.